The 27 T cell receptor beta chains reported below all come from one sample, sequenced in a study of blood T cell repertoires in COVID-19. TCRdb's table, derived via immunoSEQ multiplex PCR, lists solely in-frame clones and lacks some. The table has 25,000 to 30,000 clones, roughly 70% seen once. The specimen was peripheral blood. The receptor set was obtained from a boy aged 2-15 years with active or convalescent COVID-19.

This clone was picked up one time. V gene TRBV7-2 combines with J gene TRBJ2-1, with 14 bases that match TRBD2. The CDR3 totals 18 residues. Germline V gene sequence: CDR1 SGHTA, CDR2 FQGNSA. J lost 10 bases, V lost 4 bases, and 15 bases had no gene match. The CDR3 loop reads CASSYTLLGLAGGKEQFF. CDR3 nucleotides: TGTGCCAGCAGCTACACCTTACTTGGACTAGCGGGAGGTAAGGAGCAGTTCTTC.

This chain uses TRBV10-3 with TRBJ1-5, with 7 positions matching TRBD1. Trimming at V came to 7 bases and at J to 7 bases, leaving 13 bases not matched to a gene. This CDR3 region has 15 residues. Germline V gives CDR1 ENHRY, CDR2 SYGVKD. CDR3: CAINAEQGIGQPQHF. The CDR3 DNA is TGTGCCATCAATGCGGAACAGGGGATTGGACAGCCCCAGCATTTT.

The chain uses TRBV6-5 and TRBJ2-3; 11 bases line up with TRBD1. V was pared by 6 bases and J by 6 bases, with 2 bases of the junction left unmatched. Looked up from germline, CDR1 is MNHEY and CDR2 is SVGAGI. There are 13 residues in the CDR3. The CDR3 coding sequence is TGTGCCAGCAGCGGGACAGGGGGTGATACGCAGTATTTT. It encodes CASSGTGGDTQYF.

The chain has TRBV2 and TRBJ2-5, with a tentative D call TRBD2 (5 bases). The CDR3 extends over 15 amino acids. The germline gives CDR1 SNHLY, CDR2 FYNNEI. With 0 bases removed from V and 5 bases from J, the gap between germline ends came to 13 bases. CDR3 bases: TGTGCCAGCAGTGAAGCAACGGGGAGATGGGAGACCCAGTACTTC. Amino acid sequence: CASSEATGRWETQYF.

This chain connects TRBV7-2 to TRBJ2-3, with 14 bases identical to TRBD2. CDR1 and CDR2 (germline): SGHTA, FQGNSA. There are 16 residues in the CDR3. V lost 5 bases, J lost 4 bases, and 5 bases stayed unmatched. CDR3 DNA: TGTGCCAGCAGCGCCCGACTAGCGGGAGGGCCAGATACGCAGTATTTT. This encodes CASSARLAGGPDTQYF.

This chain connects TRBV5-1 to TRBJ1-3; D call uncertain. This CDR3 is built from 15 residues. The V and J ends lost 4 bases and 8 bases respectively, with 19 bases between them. Germline CDR1 SGHRS, CDR2 YFSETQ. DNA for the CDR3: TGCGCCAGCAGCCCGATGCCGGCGGCGGGTGACACCATATATTTT. Translating it yields CASSPMPAAGDTIYF.

V is TRBV7-9 and J is TRBJ2-2; D unresolved. Germline V gene data show CDR1 as SEHNR and CDR2 as FQNEAQ (reference sequence). The ends were cut back, 1 base at V and 7 bases at J, with 7 bases in the middle. The CDR3 has 13 amino acids. The CDR3 DNA reads as TGTGCCAGCAGCTTAGTTGGCAGCGGGGAGCTGTTTTTT. Protein: CASSLVGSGELFF.

This chain joins TRBV24-1 and TRBJ1-2, with TRBD1 matching 9 bases. CDR1 KGHDR and CDR2 SFDVKD come from the germline V gene. Trimming at V came to 3 bases and at J to 5 bases, leaving 15 bases not matched to a gene. This CDR3 contains 18 residues. CDR3 amino acids: CATSDTAGSDRGLYGYTF. As DNA, the CDR3 is TGTGCCACCAGTGATACGGCCGGGTCGGACAGGGGCTTATATGGCTACACCTTC.

This chain uses TRBV28 with TRBJ2-5; 7 nucleotides match TRBD1. This CDR3 has 14 residues. The V gene's germline CDR1 is MDHEN and CDR2 SYDVKM. With V trimmed by 10 bases and J by 4 bases, 12 bases remained unmatched. The DNA of the CDR3 is TGTGCCACCTGGCGCCTCGCAGGGGGAGAGACCCAGTACTTC. Amino acids: CATWRLAGGETQYF.

This chain links TRBV30 with TRBJ2-7; D may be TRBD2 (5 bases). CDR1 GTSNPN and CDR2 SVGIG come from the germline V gene (reference sequence). The CDR3 covers 15 residues. Between the trimmed V and J ends, which lost 4 bases and 3 bases, there was a span of 19 bases. The chain's CDR3 is CAWTLGEGLVYEQYF. DNA of the CDR3: TGTGCCTGGACCTTGGGCGAGGGTTTAGTCTACGAGCAGTACTTC.

The chain joins TRBV6-2 or TRBV6-3 to TRBJ2-1; 8 bases line up with TRBD2. Germline V gene sequence: CDR1 MNHEY, CDR2 SVGEGT. This CDR3 region has 21 residues. J was trimmed by 5 bases and V by 6 bases; bases with no gene match: 27. The CDR3 DNA reads TGTGCCAGCAGCCCGAGGCGGTCGAGCGGGAGAACCCATGGCCTTGACAATGAGCAGTTCTTC. This codes for CASSPRRSSGRTHGLDNEQFF.

This rearrangement joins TRBV3-1 (or the pseudogene TRBV3-2) to TRBJ2-3; 8 positions agree with TRBD2. This CDR3 is built from 18 residues. Germline CDR1 reads LGHDT; CDR2 reads YNNKEL (reference sequence). V was clipped by 0 bases and J by 2 bases; unmatched bases: 10. DNA for the CDR3: TGTGCCAGCAGCCAAGATCTTACTAGCGGTTTTTTCACAGATACGCAGTATTTT. Amino acids: CASSQDLTSGFFTDTQYF.

This chain connects TRBV6-5 to TRBJ2-7; D is ambiguous. Germline V gene sequence: CDR1 MNHEY, CDR2 SVGAGI. This CDR3 region has 13 residues. The V gene lost 6 bases and the J gene lost 2 bases, with 11 bases spanning the gap. This chain's CDR3 is CASRPSHAYEQYV. CDR3 sequence (DNA): TGTGCCAGCAGACCGAGTCATGCCTACGAGCAGTACGTC.

The gene calls are TRBV19 and TRBJ2-7; perhaps TRBD1 as D (6 bases). CDR3 length equals 14 residues. CDR1 is LNHDA, CDR2 SQIVND, per germline (reference sequence). Trimming took off 4 bases at V and 0 bases at J, with 10 bases between the two ends. The CDR3 sequence is CASSRAGDSYEQYF. The CDR3 DNA reads as TGTGCCAGTAGTAGGGCAGGGGACTCCTACGAGCAGTACTTC.

The chain recombines TRBV11-2 with TRBJ2-1; 7 nucleotides match TRBD2. The CDR3 loop spans 15 amino acids. V lost 0 bases and J lost 4; bases outside the gene matches: 3. Germline CDR1 and CDR2: SGHAT and FQNNGV. The CDR3 DNA is TGTGCCAGCAGCTTAGAGTCTAGCGGTTACAATGAGCAGTTCTTC. Translating it yields CASSLESSGYNEQFF.

The rearrangement links TRBV7-9 to TRBJ1-6; 8 bases align to TRBD1. Per germline, CDR1 SEHNR and CDR2 FQNEAQ (reference sequence). Trimming cost V 0 bases and J 4 bases; bases outside gene matches: 5. The CDR3 has 17 residues. CDR3 loop: CASSLAGRGPYNSPLHF. CDR3 DNA sequence: TGTGCCAGCAGCTTAGCGGGCAGGGGGCCTTATAATTCACCCCTCCACTTT. Complete variable domain (other parts from reference TRBV7-9 and TRBJ1-6): DTGVSQNPRHKITKRGQNVTFRCDPISEHNRLYWYRQTLGQGPEFLTYFQNEAQLEKSRLLSDRFSAERPKGSFSTLEIQRTEQGDSAMYLCASSLAGRGPYNSPLHFGNGTRLTVT.

V and J are TRBV10-3 and TRBJ1-3; 7 bases align to TRBD1. The CDR3 is made up of 15 amino acids. J was trimmed by 3 bases and V by 10 bases; bases with no gene match: 12. CDR1 and CDR2 from the germline V gene are ENHRY and SYGVKD. The CDR3 DNA sequence: TGTGCCACCGCACCTACAGGACAGGTTGGAAACACCATATATTTT. Encoded protein: CATAPTGQVGNTIYF.

CDR3 in amino acids: CATNPLAGAGNEQFF. CDR3 nucleotides: TGTGCCACCAACCCCCTAGCGGGAGCGGGAAATGAGCAGTTCTTC. The chain links TRBV9 to TRBJ2-1; 10 bases align to TRBD2. Germline values: CDR1 SGDLS, CDR2 YYNGEE. Trimming took 9 bases from V and 7 from J; bases not matched to a gene: 13. The CDR3 has 15 amino acids.

This chain connects TRBV5-6 to TRBJ2-4; possibly TRBD1 for D (6 bases). The germline V gene has CDR1 SGHDT and CDR2 YYEEEE. Trimming shortened V by 2 bases and J by 3 bases, and 9 bases separated the two germline ends. The length of the CDR3 is 14 residues. This CDR3 reads CASSFRTVKNIQYF. The CDR3, as DNA: TGTGCCAGCAGCTTCCGGACAGTCAAAAACATTCAGTACTTC. The full variable domain, with the rest looked up from reference TRBV5-6 and TRBJ2-4, is DAGVTQSPTHLIKTRGQQVTLRCSPKSGHDTVSWYQQALGQGPQFIFQYYEEEERQRGNFPDRFSGHQFPNYSSELNVNALLLGDSALYLCASSFRTVKNIQYFGAGTRLSVL.

The chain is built from TRBV5-5 and TRBJ1-1, with D possibly being TRBD1 (6 bases). V lost 1 base and J lost 2, with 9 bases in between. Germline assignment: CDR1 SGHKS and CDR2 YYEKEE (reference sequence). The CDR3 contains 14 residues. CDR3 DNA sequence: TGTGCCAGCAGCTTGCGGACAGTCAACACTGAAGCTTTCTTT. Amino acid sequence: CASSLRTVNTEAFF.

The chain is built from TRBV29-1 and TRBJ1-1; no clear D gene. Germline assignment: CDR1 SQVTM and CDR2 ANQGSEA. The CDR3 is 13 residues long. Between the trimmed V and J ends, which lost 0 bases and 0 bases, there was a span of 5 bases. In DNA, the CDR3 is TGCAGCGTTGAAGAACAAATGAACACTGAAGCTTTCTTT. It specifies CSVEEQMNTEAFF. Full variable domain (missing parts from reference TRBV29-1 and TRBJ1-1): SAVISQKPSRDICQRGTSLTIQCQVDSQVTMMFWYRQQPGQSLTLIATANQGSEATYESGFVIDKFPISRPNLTFSTLTVSNMSPEDSSIYLCSVEEQMNTEAFFGQGTRLTVV.

The chain is built from TRBV2 and TRBJ1-5; 8 positions agree with TRBD1. The CDR3 sequence is 16 residues long. V was clipped by 4 bases and J by 2 bases; unmatched bases: 7. Germline values: CDR1 SNHLY, CDR2 FYNNEI. CDR3 in amino acids: CASSGDRLHGNQPQHF. The DNA of the CDR3 is TGTGCCAGCAGTGGGGACAGGCTCCATGGCAATCAGCCCCAGCATTTT.

The rearrangement links TRBV11-2 to TRBJ1-1; D not resolved. Germline CDR1 and CDR2: SGHAT and FQNNGV. V lost 1 base to trimming and J lost 0 bases, with 3 bases between them. This CDR3 comprises 13 residues. The CDR3 here is CASSLAMNTEAFF. The CDR3 DNA sequence: TGTGCCAGCAGCTTAGCTATGAACACTGAAGCTTTCTTT.

The chain combines TRBV10-2 with TRBJ2-5, with a possible D match to TRBD2 (5 bases). The germline V and J ends were trimmed by 6 bases and 5 bases, with 25 bases remaining between them. Germline V gene sequence: CDR1 WSHSY, CDR2 SAAADI. The CDR3 consists of 17 residues. In DNA form, the CDR3 reads TGCGCCAGCAGGGCCTTTCGCGGACTCGGATTAGAGGAGACCCAGTACTTC. Its protein is CASRAFRGLGLEETQYF.

V gene TRBV15 combines with J gene TRBJ1-1; D might be TRBD1 (6 bases). This CDR3 contains 16 residues. In germline, CDR1 is LNHNV, CDR2 YYDKDF (reference sequence). Trimming removed 1 base at V and 5 bases at J, with 17 bases between. The CDR3 bases are TGTGCCACCAGCAGAGCGGGATTCTCAGGGGTTACTGAAGCTTTCTTT. The encoded protein is CATSRAGFSGVTEAFF.

Many counts were recorded for this clone. The genes are TRBV27 and TRBJ1-1, with D unclear. V shed 2 bases and J shed 3 bases, with 13 bases lying between them. CDR3 length equals 15 residues. The V gene's germline CDR1 is MNHEY and CDR2 SMNVEV (reference sequence). CDR3 amino acids: CASSLGRNQDTEAFF. The CDR3 region has the DNA TGTGCCAGCAGTTTAGGTCGGAATCAGGACACTGAAGCTTTCTTT.

The chain carries TRBV6-6 and TRBJ2-7, with D tentatively TRBD2 (5 bases). The germline V gene has CDR1 MNHNY and CDR2 SVGAGI (reference sequence). The CDR3 length is 12 residues. Trimming took off 5 bases at V and 6 bases at J, with 11 bases between the two ends. CDR3 DNA: TGTGCCAGCAGTCAAACTAGTTCCGAGCAGTACTTC. Translating gives CASSQTSSEQYF.